The 23 T cell receptor beta chains presented below share a single source sample, sequenced in a study of siplizumab effects on memory and regulatory T cells. Using immunoSEQ multiplex PCR, the repertoire was profiled, and TCRdb retains in-frame clones only, with some absent. The sample has around 45,000 clones; about 90% are singletons. The specimen sequenced was naive CD8+ T cells sorted from blood. The receptors here all came from a human donor in good health.

The chain is built from TRBV7-9 and TRBJ2-2; 7 positions match TRBD1. Germline loops: CDR1 SEHNR, CDR2 FQNEAQ (reference sequence). V shed 4 bases and J 6 bases; nucleotides not matched to a gene: 8. The CDR3 has 15 residues. The CDR3 DNA reads TGTGCCAGCAGCTCCTCTGGACAGGACGCCGGGGAGCTGTTTTTT. Protein: CASSSSGQDAGELFF.

The rearrangement uses TRBV19 and TRBJ2-3; no definite D call. V was clipped by 3 bases and J by 2 bases, with 9 bases between them. CDR1 LNHDA and CDR2 SQIVND come from the germline V gene (reference sequence). This CDR3 contains 14 residues. In nucleotides, the CDR3 is TGTGCCAGTAGTATGGGATGGGACACAGATACGCAGTATTTT. Its protein product is CASSMGWDTDTQYF.

The J gene is TRBJ2-5, the V gene TRBV7-7, with 7 nucleotides matching TRBD2. The J segment lost 3 bases and the V segment lost 6 bases, leaving 4 bases of the junction unmatched. Germline loops: CDR1 SSHAT, CDR2 FNYEAQ (reference sequence). This CDR3 is 13 amino acids long. CDR3 amino acids: CASRASGEETQYF. The CDR3 bases are TGTGCCAGCAGAGCCAGCGGGGAAGAGACCCAGTACTTC.

The rearrangement uses TRBV27 and TRBJ1-6; 8 positions match TRBD1. CDR1 is MNHEY, CDR2 SMNVEV, per germline (reference sequence). The CDR3 covers 16 residues. V lost 5 bases, J lost 8 bases, and 11 bases stayed unmatched. CDR3 region: CASSPWTGSRDSPLHF. Written as DNA, the CDR3 is TGTGCCAGCAGTCCCTGGACAGGGTCGCGGGATTCACCCCTCCACTTT.

The V gene is TRBV10-3, the J gene TRBJ1-2; perhaps TRBD1 as D (5 bases). The germline CDR1 and CDR2 sequences are ENHRY and SYGVKD. The CDR3 sequence is 16 residues long. Trimming removed 0 bases from V and 7 bases from J, with 18 bases in between. The CDR3 coding sequence is TGTGCCATCAGTGAGTCCTGGGGGAAGGGTTCTTCTGGCTACACCTTC. Its protein is CAISESWGKGSSGYTF.

In regard to this clone: This CDR3 is also generated by other DNA sequences in the sample. The CDR3 sequence is CASSLVGNNEQFF. Here the CDR3 DNA reads TGTGCCAGCAGCTTAGTAGGGAACAATGAGCAGTTCTTC. V gene TRBV7-9 combines with J gene TRBJ2-1; D gene ambiguous. Per germline, CDR1 SEHNR and CDR2 FQNEAQ (reference sequence). This CDR3 is 13 amino acids long. Trimming cost V 1 base and J 5 bases, with 6 bases left between them.

The rearrangement joins TRBV15 to TRBJ1-4; tentative D call: TRBD1 (5 bases). This CDR3 contains 17 residues. The germline gives CDR1 LNHNV, CDR2 YYDKDF (reference sequence). V dropped 1 base and J dropped 3 bases, with 15 bases sitting between them. The CDR3 DNA reads TGTGCCACCAGCAGAGTTCCCCCTGGGGGTGCTAATGAAAAACTGTTTTTT. It yields the protein CATSRVPPGGANEKLFF.

This CDR3 reads CASRTGMNTEAFF. CDR3 coding DNA: TGTGCCAGTAGGACAGGGATGAACACTGAAGCTTTCTTT. The chain has TRBV19 and TRBJ1-1; TRBD1 agrees at 7 bases. The CDR3 runs to 13 residues. V lost 6 bases and J lost 0; bases outside the gene matches: 1. Germline-derived CDR1 and CDR2 are LNHDA and SQIVND (reference sequence).

The chain employs TRBV5-6 and TRBJ2-7; 9 bases are shared with TRBD1. Germline trimming cut 1 base from V and 5 bases from J; bases unmatched to any gene: 7. The germline V gene has CDR1 SGHDT and CDR2 YYEEEE. This CDR3 has 15 residues. The CDR3 DNA reads as TGTGCCAGCAGCTTGAGCCCCGGGACAGGGAACGAGCAGTACTTC. This gives the protein CASSLSPGTGNEQYF.

This clone was counted a few times. The chain links TRBV10-1 to TRBJ2-7; 12 positions agree with TRBD2. Germline assignment: CDR1 WNHNN and CDR2 SYGVQD (reference sequence). The J segment lost 2 bases and the V segment lost 3 bases, leaving 5 bases of the junction unmatched. CDR3 length: 16 residues. The CDR3 loop reads CASSDRTSGTPYEQYF. DNA of the CDR3: TGCGCCAGCAGTGATCGGACTAGCGGGACCCCCTACGAGCAGTACTTC.

As concerns this clone: No DNA is shown, since the ends of the CDR3 on it are uncertain; the CDR3 is the one TCRdb lists. V and J are TRBV19 and TRBJ2-7. The germline V gene encodes CDR1 LNHDA and CDR2 SQIVND (reference sequence). The CDR3 numbers 13 amino acids, ends counted. Here the CDR3 reads CASSSGIHYEQYF.

V usage is TRBV15 and J usage is TRBJ2-5; 8 nucleotides line up with TRBD2. Germline assignment: CDR1 LNHNV and CDR2 YYDKDF (reference sequence). The V and J ends lost 3 bases and 5 bases, in that order; junction bases with no gene match: 2. The CDR3 runs to 13 residues. CDR3 in DNA: TGTGCCACCAGCAGCGAGCGGGGGGAGACCCAGTACTTC. It specifies CATSSERGETQYF.

The chain carries TRBV5-1 and TRBJ2-5; D is undetermined. Trimming removed 5 bases from V and 2 bases from J, with 10 bases in between. Germline V gene lookup returns CDR1 SGHRS and CDR2 YFSETQ. The CDR3 extends over 13 amino acids. In DNA form, the CDR3 reads TGCGCCAGCAGACCGGAAGGTCAAGAGACCCAGTACTTC. Its protein product is CASRPEGQETQYF.

The gene calls are TRBV7-6 and TRBJ1-1; D is uncertain. This CDR3 comprises 15 residues. V dropped 1 base and J dropped 0 bases, with 9 bases sitting between them. In germline, CDR1 is SGHVS, CDR2 FNYEAQ. CDR3 amino acids: CASSLGWQVNTEAFF. The CDR3 nucleotides are TGTGCCAGCAGCTTAGGGTGGCAGGTGAACACTGAAGCTTTCTTT. Based on the CDR3 plus reference TRBV7-6 and TRBJ1-1, the full variable domain is GAGVSQSPRYKVTKRGQDVALRCDPISGHVSLYWYRQALGQGPEFLTYFNYEAQQDKSGLPNDRFSAERPEGSISTLTIQRTEQRDSAMYRCASSLGWQVNTEAFFGQGTRLTVV.

The rearrangement links TRBV10-3 to TRBJ2-3; TRBD1 or TRBD2 may be the D gene (5 bases each). Germline assignment: CDR1 ENHRY and CDR2 SYGVKD. The CDR3 is made up of 15 amino acids. Trimming cost V 7 bases and J 5 bases, with 19 bases left between them. The CDR3 DNA reads as TGTGCCATCAAGTACCGGGACGCCGCTGGAGATACGCAGTATTTT. It encodes CAIKYRDAAGDTQYF.

The chain carries TRBV2 and TRBJ2-5, with D maybe TRBD1 (6 bases). Germline-derived CDR1 and CDR2 are SNHLY and FYNNEI. V was trimmed by 3 bases and J by 4 bases, leaving 9 bases between them. This CDR3 has 13 residues. CDR3 residues: CASSDQGTETQYF. The DNA for the CDR3 is TGTGCCAGCAGTGATCAGGGGACAGAGACCCAGTACTTC.

This clone turned up a few times. This chain joins TRBV4-1 and TRBJ2-7; D unresolved. This CDR3 spans 14 amino acids. Germline CDR1 MGHRA, CDR2 YSYEKL. The V end was cut by 2 bases, the J end by 2 bases, with 10 bases between. The CDR3 region has the DNA TGCGCCAGCAGCCAAAGCGACCGCACCTACGAGCAGTACTTC. It encodes CASSQSDRTYEQYF.

The chain couples TRBV11-1 to TRBJ2-1, with 7 bases aligning to TRBD2. Losses at the gene ends were 1 base for V and 2 bases for J; bases not matched to a gene: 5. This CDR3 is 16 amino acids long. CDR1 is SGHAT, CDR2 FQDESV, per germline (reference sequence). Here the CDR3 DNA reads TGTGCCAGCAGCTTAGTGCTTGCGGGAGCCTACAATGAGCAGTTCTTC. Translating it yields CASSLVLAGAYNEQFF. Full variable domain (outside the CDR3, taken from reference TRBV11-1 and TRBJ2-1): EAEVAQSPRYKITEKSQAVAFWCDPISGHATLYWYRQILGQGPELLVQFQDESVVDDSQLPKDRFSAERLKGVDSTLKIQPAELGDSAMYLCASSLVLAGAYNEQFFGPGTRLTVL.

The genes are TRBV27 and TRBJ1-2, with D hard to call. Looked up from germline, CDR1 is MNHEY and CDR2 is SMNVEV (reference sequence). Trimming stripped 0 bases from V and 5 bases from J, with 13 bases between. The CDR3 extends over 15 amino acids. The CDR3: CASSLSTGYLYGYTF. DNA for the CDR3: TGTGCCAGCAGTTTATCTACGGGGTACCTATATGGCTACACCTTC.

The chain employs TRBV6-1 and TRBJ1-2; TRBD1 aligns across 9 bases. Germline CDR1 reads MNHNS; CDR2 reads SASEGT. The CDR3 is 14 residues long. Trimming took 9 bases from V and 3 from J; bases not matched to a gene: 8. CDR3 protein: CASLYRGPDYGYTF. In nucleotides, the CDR3 is TGTGCCAGTCTGTACAGGGGGCCGGACTATGGCTACACCTTC.

The V call is TRBV2, the J call TRBJ2-7; D tentatively reads TRBD1 or TRBD2 (5 bases each). The CDR3 consists of 14 residues. Germline V CDR1 and CDR2: SNHLY, FYNNEI. The V end was cut by 10 bases, the J end by 4 bases, with 20 bases between. CDR3 sequence (DNA): TGTGCCATCCTTTCTTGGGACGGTGAATACGAGCAGTACTTC. Encoded protein: CAILSWDGEYEQYF. Variable domain in full (rest from reference TRBV2 and TRBJ2-7): EPEVTQTPSHQVTQMGQEVILRCVPISNHLYFYWYRQILGQKVEFLVSFYNNEISEKSEIFDDQFSVERPDGSNFTLKIRSTKLEDSAMYFCAILSWDGEYEQYFGPGTRLTVT.

The rearrangement uses TRBV2 and TRBJ2-1, with 9 positions matching TRBD2. The CDR3 runs 16 residues. Losses at the gene ends were 6 bases for V and 5 bases for J; bases not matched to a gene: 11. Looked up from germline, CDR1 is SNHLY and CDR2 is FYNNEI. The CDR3 here is CASRPLSSGANNEQFF. As DNA, the CDR3 is TGTGCCAGCAGACCTCTCTCTAGCGGGGCAAACAATGAGCAGTTCTTC.

The CDR3 nucleotides are TGTGCCACTGGGACAGGGGGCTCCAATTCCTACAATGAGCAGTTCTTC. It translates to CATGTGGSNSYNEQFF. The V gene is TRBV27, the J gene TRBJ2-1, with 12 bases that match TRBD1. The CDR3 extends over 16 amino acids. J lost 1 base, V lost 10 bases, and 8 bases had no gene match. Germline CDR1 MNHEY, CDR2 SMNVEV (reference sequence).